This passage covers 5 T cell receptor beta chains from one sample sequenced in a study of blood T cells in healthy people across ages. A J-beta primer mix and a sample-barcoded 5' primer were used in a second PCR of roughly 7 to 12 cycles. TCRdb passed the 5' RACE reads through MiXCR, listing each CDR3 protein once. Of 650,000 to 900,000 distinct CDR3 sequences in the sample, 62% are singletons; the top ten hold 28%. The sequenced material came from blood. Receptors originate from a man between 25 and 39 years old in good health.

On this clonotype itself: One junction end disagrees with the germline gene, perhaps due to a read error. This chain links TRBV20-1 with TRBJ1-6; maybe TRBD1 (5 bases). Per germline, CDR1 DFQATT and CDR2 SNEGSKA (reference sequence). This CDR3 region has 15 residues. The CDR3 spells CSARSREVANAPLHF. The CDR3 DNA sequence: TGCAGTGCTAGATCCAGGGAGGTAGCTAATGCACCCCTCCACTTT.

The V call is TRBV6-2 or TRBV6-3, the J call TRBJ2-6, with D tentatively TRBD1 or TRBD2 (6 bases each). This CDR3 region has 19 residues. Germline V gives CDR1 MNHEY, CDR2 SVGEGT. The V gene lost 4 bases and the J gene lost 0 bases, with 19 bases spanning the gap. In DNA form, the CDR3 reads TGTGCCAGCAGTTCCACCGGGGGCAGGGGTCCCTCTGGGGCCAACGTCCTGACTTTC. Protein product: CASSSTGGRGPSGANVLTF.

The CDR3: CASSYSGRRADTQYF. CDR3 sequence (DNA): TGTGCCAGCAGTTACTCAGGGAGACGCGCAGATACGCAGTATTTT. The rearrangement uses TRBV6-5 and TRBJ2-3, with a tentative D call TRBD2 (5 bases). Germline V gives CDR1 MNHEY, CDR2 SVGAGI. The CDR3 runs to 15 residues. V was pared by 0 bases and J by 4 bases, with 11 bases between.

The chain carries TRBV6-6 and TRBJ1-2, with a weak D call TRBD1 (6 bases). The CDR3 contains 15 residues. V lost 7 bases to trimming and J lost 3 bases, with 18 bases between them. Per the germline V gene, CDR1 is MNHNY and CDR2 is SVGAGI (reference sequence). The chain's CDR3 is CASTLRQDFDYGYTF. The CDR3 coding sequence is TGTGCCAGCACCCTCCGACAGGATTTCGACTATGGCTACACCTTC.

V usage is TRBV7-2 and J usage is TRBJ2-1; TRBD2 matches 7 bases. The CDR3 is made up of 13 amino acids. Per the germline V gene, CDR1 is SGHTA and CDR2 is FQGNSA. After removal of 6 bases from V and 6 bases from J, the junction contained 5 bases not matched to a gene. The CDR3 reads CASSRTRVNEQFF. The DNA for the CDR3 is TGTGCCAGCAGTCGGACTAGGGTCAATGAGCAGTTCTTC.